The present entry profiles one TCR beta chain with its context. Antigen specificity is unknown. Here immunoSEQ multiplex PCR was the method, and the copy in TCRdb shows in-frame clones only, minus some. The data contain some 5,200 clones, over 75% of them singletons. This sample was taken from a study of immune evolution from preneoplasia to lung adenocarcinoma. Study-level points and caveats: Clonality was highest in normal lung, lower in later-stage lesions apparently. Top clone share appeared to fall from AAH through AIS, MIA, adenocarcinoma.

Germline CDR1 SGHAT, CDR2 FQNNGV. The CDR3 sequence is 16 residues long. The trim removed 0 bases at V and 6 bases at J, leaving 8 bases unmatched. The receptor comes from a person aged 50 to 70 with lung adenocarcinoma. This chain joins TRBV11-2 and TRBJ2-7, with TRBD2 matching 10 bases. Sample: FFPE normal lung tissue adjacent to the tumor. The CDR3: CASSLELAPSGSEQYF. The CDR3 DNA follows: TGTGCCAGCAGCTTAGAACTTGCCCCTAGCGGGAGCGAGCAGTACTTC. Complete variable domain (other parts from reference TRBV11-2 and TRBJ2-7): EAGVAQSPRYKIIEKRQSVAFWCNPISGHATLYWYQQILGQGPKLLIQFQNNGVVDDSQLPKDRFSAERLKGVDSTLKIQPAKLEDSAVYLCASSLELAPSGSEQYFGPGTRLTVT.